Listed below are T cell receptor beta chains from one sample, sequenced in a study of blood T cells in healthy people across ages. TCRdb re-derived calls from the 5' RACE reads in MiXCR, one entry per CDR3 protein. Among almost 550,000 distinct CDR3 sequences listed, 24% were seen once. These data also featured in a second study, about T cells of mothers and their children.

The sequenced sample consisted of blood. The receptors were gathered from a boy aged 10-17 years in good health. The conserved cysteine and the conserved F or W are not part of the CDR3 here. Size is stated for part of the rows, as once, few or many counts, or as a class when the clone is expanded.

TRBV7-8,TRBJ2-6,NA,ASSSIAGGSGANVLT
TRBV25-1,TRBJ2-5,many,ASSDLGQGQETQY
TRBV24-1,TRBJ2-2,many,ATMGQGDTGELF
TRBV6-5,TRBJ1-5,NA,ATKLNEVGQPQH
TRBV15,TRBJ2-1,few,ATSRENGLAGVNEQF
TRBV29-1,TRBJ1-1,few,SSRVNTEAF
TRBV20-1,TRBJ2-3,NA,SAGFADTQY
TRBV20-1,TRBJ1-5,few,SASPGQHQPQH
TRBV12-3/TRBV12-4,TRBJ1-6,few,ASRRRDGRNSPLH
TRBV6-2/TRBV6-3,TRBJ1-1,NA,ASSPQSTEAF
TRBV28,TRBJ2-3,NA,ASSFASGYSVSTDTQY
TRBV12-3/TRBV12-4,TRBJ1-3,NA,ASSLLDVSGNTIY
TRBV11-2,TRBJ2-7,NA,ASSSQGEQY
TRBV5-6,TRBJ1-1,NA,ASSLDWGRLNTEAF
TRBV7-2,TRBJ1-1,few,ASSSIRVGGAF
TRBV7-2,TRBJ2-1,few,ASSSRQGSSYNEQF
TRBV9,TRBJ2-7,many,ASSVGTSGTYEQY
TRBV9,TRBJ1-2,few,ASSVGQALSDGYT
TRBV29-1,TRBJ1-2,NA,SVEGQNYGYT
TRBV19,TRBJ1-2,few,ASQGEDYGYT
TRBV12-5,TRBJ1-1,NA,ASGSDVFGPSTEAF
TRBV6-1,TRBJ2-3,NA,ASSEALRIWTSTDTQY